This TCR beta chain appears in the sequencing data of a study of blood T cell repertoires in COVID-19. Whole-study context: Researchers got acute and convalescent COVID-19 samples from the United States, Italy and Spain. In each case, the material was cDNA or gDNA derived from T cells, B-cell-depleted T cells, or PBMCs.

Germline values: CDR1 SNHLY, CDR2 FYNNEI. V dropped 5 bases and J dropped 3; count of bases not matched to a gene: 8. The CDR3 length is 15 residues. Measured with immunoSEQ multiplex PCR; TCRdb has only the in-frame clones, and not every one. Among around 25,000 clones listed, approximately 94% were seen once. The sequencing sample was made of peripheral blood. The chain recombines TRBV2 with TRBJ2-3, with TRBD1 identical over 7 bases. The clonotype was recovered from a human donor in a cohort sampled during active COVID-19. CDR3 sequence: CASSSWTGKTDTQYF. The CDR3 nucleotides are TGTGCCAGCAGTTCCTGGACAGGTAAAACAGATACGCAGTATTTT.